These 4 T cell receptor beta chains were sequenced from one sample in a study of identical twins. In TCRdb, the 5' RACE reads were re-called with MiXCR into one record per CDR3 protein. The table lists hundreds of thousands of distinct CDR3 sequences, 8.5% to 9.5% of them singletons. This same sample was also part of a study on yellow fever vaccine responses in identical twins.

The sample consisted of PBMCs. The source of these receptors is a woman aged 18-35 years in good health.

This clonotype was counted only a few times. The chain has TRBV7-8 and TRBJ2-2, with TRBD2 as a possible D gene (5 bases). Trimming removed 5 bases at V and 6 bases at J, with 10 bases between. The length of the CDR3 is 13 residues. Germline CDR1 reads SGHVS; CDR2 reads FQNEAQ. CDR3 protein: CASSPGLPGELFF. The DNA of the CDR3 is TGTGCCAGCAGCCCCGGACTCCCCGGGGAGCTGTTTTTT.

This clonotype was counted a few times. The chain is built from TRBV15 and TRBJ2-3, with TRBD2 identical over 8 bases. Germline V gene sequence: CDR1 LNHNV, CDR2 YYDKDF (reference sequence). The CDR3 is 17 residues long. The V and J ends lost 3 bases and 4 bases, in that order; junction bases with no gene match: 12. The CDR3: CATSSLTGGLSADTQYF. The CDR3 DNA sequence: TGTGCCACCAGCAGCCTCACGGGGGGGCTGAGCGCAGATACGCAGTATTTT.

DNA for the CDR3: TGTGCCAGCAGCAAACCCAGACTACTCTACGAGCAGTACTTC. Translating gives CASSKPRLLYEQYF. The chain joins TRBV21-1 to TRBJ2-7; the table's D call of TRBD2 was not tested on the DNA. TRBV21-1 is an annotated pseudogene. CDR3 length: 14 residues.

This clonotype occurred many times. V usage is TRBV10-3 and J usage is TRBJ1-4; D uncertain. Germline V gene data show CDR1 as ENHRY and CDR2 as SYGVKD. The CDR3 totals 14 residues. V lost 0 bases and J lost 9, with 11 bases in between. Written as DNA, the CDR3 is TGTGCCATCAGTGAGTCGACCGCGAGCCAAAAACTGTTTTTT. Translating it yields CAISESTASQKLFF.